Sequencing of this T cell receptor beta chain was carried out in a study of T cells after yellow fever vaccination. The overall study: SMART-Seq v4 Ultra Low Input served to prepare low-cell-number fractions.

This clonotype is medium-sized within its sample. Its target is not known. Findings and limits, study-wide: Clonotypes appearing in both CD4 and CD8 compartments existed, and their share was small.

In TCRdb, the 5' RACE reads were re-called with MiXCR into one record per CDR3 protein. The sample carries 150,000 to 200,000 distinct CDR3 sequences, approximately 11% recorded once. J gave up 5 bases and V 1 base, and 6 bases lay outside the gene matches. The CDR3 totals 15 residues. Germline CDR1 is SQVTM and CDR2 is ANQGSEA. Sequencing used CD8+ T cells sorted from PBMCs, obtained 15 days after the yellow fever booster vaccination. V gene TRBV29-1 combines with J gene TRBJ2-1; 9 bases line up with TRBD1. This TCR was sampled from a man in his late teens or twenties who received the YFV17D yellow fever vaccine. CDR3 sequence (DNA): TGCAGCGTTGAAGGGGGGGACAGGGAAGACAATGAGCAGTTCTTC. This translates into CSVEGGDREDNEQFF.